The T cell receptor (beta chain) described here comes from a study of OX40 agonist ivuxolimab in advanced cancers. The wider study: Partial responses, seen in three patients, involved one hepatocellular carcinoma and two cutaneous melanomas. Study findings and constraints: CD8+ T cells were the subset that, on average, had more expanded clones than CD4+.

Concerning this clone itself: The target antigen is unknown.

Sequencing used immunoSEQ multiplex PCR; TCRdb keeps in-frame clones, though not all of them. The sample yields approximately 100,000 clones, roughly nine tenths seen once. Germline V gene data show CDR1 as SGDLS and CDR2 as YYNGEE. This CDR3 has 13 residues. Trimming shortened V by 6 bases and J by 4 bases, and 14 bases separated the two germline ends. The receptor was isolated from an adult with an advanced solid tumor such as melanoma, head and neck, liver or kidney cancer. This material consisted of CD4+ or CD8+ T cells sorted from blood, taken in a trial of the OX40 agonist ivuxolimab. The chain is built from TRBV9 and TRBJ2-7; D is unclear. The chain's CDR3 is CASIPHRPYEQYF. CDR3 sequence (DNA): TGTGCCAGCATCCCCCATAGACCGTACGAGCAGTACTTC.